These 17 T cell receptor beta chains share one sample of origin, sequenced in a study of blood T cell repertoires in COVID-19. Sequencing used immunoSEQ multiplex PCR; TCRdb keeps in-frame clones, though not all of them. The sample includes about 390,000 clones, around 87% of them seen just once. The sequenced material came from peripheral blood. Source of these receptors: a woman aged 60 to 75 with COVID-19, enrolled during active disease.

The CDR3 DNA reads as TGTGCCAGTAGTATCCTTCCGGACAGAGGAAACAATCAGCCCCAGCATTTT. Its protein product is CASSILPDRGNNQPQHF. The chain links TRBV19 to TRBJ1-5, with D possibly being TRBD1 (6 bases). Trimming took 3 bases from V and 3 from J, leaving 18 bases between them. Germline values: CDR1 LNHDA, CDR2 SQIVND (reference sequence). This CDR3 is 17 amino acids long.

This chain links TRBV9 with TRBJ1-1, with a tentative D call TRBD1 (5 bases). There are 13 residues in the CDR3. The V end was cut by 1 base, the J end by 8 bases, with 12 bases between. Germline V CDR1 and CDR2: SGDLS, YYNGEE. The CDR3 region has the DNA TGTGCCAGCAGCGTAAGCACGGGGGTCGAAGCTTTCTTT. This translates into CASSVSTGVEAFF.

This chain joins TRBV5-6 and TRBJ2-4; 9 bases are shared with TRBD1. This CDR3 contains 17 residues. V was clipped by 3 bases and J by 0 bases; unmatched bases: 7. Germline loops: CDR1 SGHDT, CDR2 YYEEEE. The CDR3 DNA reads as TGTGCCAGCAGCTCGGGACAGGGAGCCTTAGCCAAAAACATTCAGTACTTC. As protein: CASSSGQGALAKNIQYF.

The gene calls are TRBV5-1 and TRBJ2-3; 10 nucleotides agree with TRBD2. The junction had 8 bases not matched to a gene; V was cut back by 4 bases and J by 0 bases. CDR1 and CDR2 from the germline V gene are SGHRS and YFSETQ. The CDR3 loop spans 17 amino acids. The CDR3 loop reads CASSETSGPRSTDTQYF. For the CDR3, the DNA is TGCGCCAGCAGCGAGACTAGCGGGCCTCGGAGCACAGATACGCAGTATTTT.

This sequence joins TRBV6-1 and TRBJ1-5; D gene unclear. The V and J ends lost 2 bases and 0 bases respectively, with 5 bases between them. The germline gives CDR1 MNHNS, CDR2 SASEGT. There are 14 residues in the CDR3. CDR3 coding DNA: TGTGCCAGCAGTGAATTCAATAGCAATCAGCCCCAGCATTTT. Its translation is CASSEFNSNQPQHF.

The chain has TRBV27 and TRBJ1-3, with 8 bases identical to TRBD1. With V trimmed by 7 bases and J by 2 bases, 4 bases remained unmatched. CDR1 is MNHEY, CDR2 SMNVEV, per germline (reference sequence). The CDR3 sequence is 14 residues long. The CDR3 coding sequence is TGTGCCAGCAAACGCAGGGGGCCTGGAAACACCATATATTTT. Protein product: CASKRRGPGNTIYF.

This clone was counted between two and nine times. This chain uses TRBV7-2 with TRBJ2-1; D may be TRBD2 (6 bases). The CDR3 consists of 14 residues. Trimming pared 4 bases from V and 4 bases from J, leaving 11 bases between. Germline CDR1 reads SGHTA; CDR2 reads FQGNSA. CDR3 protein: CASSYSGLYNEQFF. The CDR3 nucleotides read TGTGCCAGCAGCTACTCGGGACTTTACAATGAGCAGTTCTTC.

This clone occurred once. This chain connects TRBV6-2 or TRBV6-3 to TRBJ2-5, with no clear D. Germline-derived CDR1 and CDR2 are MNHEY and SVGEGT. V lost 4 bases and J lost 3, with 3 bases in between. CDR3 length: 11 residues. This CDR3 reads CASSFEETQYF. The CDR3 DNA is TGTGCCAGCAGTTTCGAAGAGACCCAGTACTTC.

This clone was observed once. J is TRBJ1-2 and V is TRBV27; a weak D match, TRBD1 (6 bases). Germline CDR1 and CDR2: MNHEY and SMNVEV (reference sequence). V was trimmed by 8 bases and J by 7 bases, leaving 26 bases between them. The CDR3 contains 16 residues. The CDR3 region is CASGPHSDRRRGGYTF. The CDR3 nucleotides read TGTGCCAGCGGACCTCACTCCGACAGGCGTCGGGGTGGCTACACCTTC.

This rearrangement joins TRBV23-1 to TRBJ1-1; TRBD1 matches at 7 bases. TRBV23-1 is filed as an ORF, its function uncertain. The junction had 18 bases not matched to a gene; V was cut back by 6 bases and J by 11 bases. This CDR3 region has 15 residues. The CDR3 nucleotides read TGCGCCAGCAGGCCATCGGACAGGTCTTACATCGGGGCTTTCTTT. This codes for CASRPSDRSYIGAFF.

This clone has just one count. This chain links TRBV27 with TRBJ2-5; D might be TRBD1 (5 bases). This CDR3 has 17 residues. Germline CDR1 MNHEY, CDR2 SMNVEV (reference sequence). V was clipped by 5 bases and J by 4 bases, with 23 bases between them. As DNA, the CDR3 is TGTGCCAGCAGTCCCCACCAGGGCCCGGCAAGTATAGAGACCCAGTACTTC. Residues: CASSPHQGPASIETQYF.

V usage is TRBV9 and J usage is TRBJ2-7; 8 bases line up with TRBD2. CDR1 and CDR2 (germline): SGDLS, YYNGEE. J gave up 3 bases and V 6 bases, and 8 bases lay outside the gene matches. This CDR3 has 14 amino acids. The CDR3 sequence: CASTPGGSGYEQYF. As DNA, the CDR3 is TGTGCCAGCACCCCGGGAGGGTCGGGCTACGAGCAGTACTTC.

The V call is TRBV18, the J call TRBJ2-1, with 9 bases aligning to TRBD1. With V trimmed by 6 bases and J by 6 bases, 3 bases remained unmatched. Germline assignment: CDR1 KGHSH and CDR2 LQKENI. CDR3 length: 13 residues. For the CDR3, the DNA is TGTGCCAGCTCGGGACAGGGTGGCAATGAGCAGTTCTTC. It encodes CASSGQGGNEQFF. The full variable domain, in which reference TRBV18 and TRBJ2-1 provide the parts outside the CDR3, is NAGVMQNPRHLVRRRGQEARLRCSPMKGHSHVYWYRQLPEEGLKFMVYLQKENIIDESGMPKERFSAEFPKEGPSILRIQQVVRGDSAAYFCASSGQGGNEQFFGPGTRLTVL.

CDR3: CASSKGNRGKDEQYF. In DNA form, the CDR3 reads TGTGCCAGCAGCAAGGGGAACAGGGGAAAGGACGAGCAGTACTTC. The chain employs TRBV21-1 and TRBJ2-7; the table's TRBD1 call for D was not verified on the DNA. TRBV21-1 is recorded as a pseudogene. The CDR3 runs 15 residues.

The CDR3 nucleotides are TGTGCCAGCAGCCCACAGGGTGTTAGCCTTGGCACCGGGGAGCTGTTTTTT. It codes for CASSPQGVSLGTGELFF. V gene TRBV13 combines with J gene TRBJ2-2; weak D call: TRBD1 (6 bases). V lost 5 bases to trimming and J lost 4 bases, with 20 bases between them. Germline-derived CDR1 and CDR2 are PRHDT and FYEKMQ (reference sequence). This CDR3 has 17 amino acids.

This chain uses TRBV6-5 with TRBJ1-3; tentative D call: TRBD1 (5 bases). This CDR3 is built from 14 residues. Germline CDR1 MNHEY, CDR2 SVGAGI. Deletions cut 2 bases from V and 2 bases from J, with 7 bases between. For the CDR3, the DNA is TGTGCCAGCAGTTACGGGGCAACTGGAAACACCATATATTTT. The encoded protein is CASSYGATGNTIYF.

The chain links TRBV19 to TRBJ2-2, with 9 bases fitting TRBD2. Germline CDR1 is LNHDA and CDR2 is SQIVND (reference sequence). V trimming: 4 bases; J trimming: 9 bases; junction bases outside the gene matches: 12. The CDR3 extends over 16 amino acids. The chain's CDR3 is CASSKISGGDRWELFF. The CDR3 coding sequence is TGTGCCAGTAGTAAGATTAGCGGGGGCGACCGGTGGGAGCTGTTTTTT.